Below are 14 T cell receptor beta chains sequenced from a single sample in a study of patients and donors after allogeneic stem cell transplantation. A single record per CDR3 protein comes from TCRdb applying MiXCR to the RT-PCR reads. The table shows approximately 140,000 distinct CDR3 sequences, with about two fifths occurring only once. The specimen sequenced was blood, either unsorted or a sorted T cell fraction (not recorded which). These receptors originate from a human donor who was either an allogeneic HSCT recipient or a stem cell or donor lymphocyte infusion donor (not recorded which). It is not recorded whose cells these are; they may come from a transplant donor.

The rearrangement joins TRBV12-3 or TRBV12-4 to TRBJ2-2; either TRBD1 or TRBD2 may supply D (5 bases each). The CDR3 has 14 amino acids. V dropped 3 bases and J dropped 7 bases, with 12 bases sitting between them. The DNA for the CDR3 is TGTGCCAGCAGTTTGGGGGTTAAAGGCGGGGAGCTGTTTTTT. This sequence encodes CASSLGVKGGELFF.

The rearrangement links TRBV29-1 to TRBJ2-1, with D perhaps assigned TRBD1 or TRBD2 (6 bases each). CDR3 length equals 11 residues. The germline V gene encodes CDR1 SQVTM and CDR2 ANQGSEA. The V and J ends lost 6 bases and 5 bases respectively, with 8 bases between them. The CDR3 nucleotides are TGCAGCGTGGGGGGCGACAATGAGCAGTTCTTC. It translates to CSVGGDNEQFF.

The table lists this clonotype with a few counts. The chain recombines TRBV7-9 with TRBJ1-4; D gene ambiguous. Germline V lookup: CDR1 SEHNR, CDR2 FQNEAQ (reference sequence). The V gene lost 5 bases and the J gene lost 7 bases, with 8 bases spanning the gap. CDR3 length: 12 residues. The DNA of the CDR3 is TGTGCCAGCAGCCTTACAGTTGAAAAACTGTTTTTT. Translating gives CASSLTVEKLFF.

Only a few counts were recorded for this clonotype. The V and J genes are TRBV12-3 or TRBV12-4 and TRBJ1-3; the match to TRBD1 covers 7 bases. The trim removed 2 bases at V and 1 base at J, leaving 5 bases unmatched. The CDR3 length is 16 residues. The CDR3 protein is CASSLWSTGSGNTIYF. Here the CDR3 DNA reads TGTGCCAGCAGTTTATGGTCGACAGGGTCTGGAAACACCATATATTTT.

This clonotype turned up a few times. The chain combines TRBV7-9 with TRBJ1-2, with 8 bases aligning to TRBD1. Losses at the gene ends were 1 base for V and 4 bases for J; bases not matched to a gene: 5. Germline loops: CDR1 SEHNR, CDR2 FQNEAQ (reference sequence). This CDR3 comprises 15 residues. The CDR3 loop reads CASSLGDGQGYGYTF. For the CDR3, the DNA is TGTGCCAGCAGCTTAGGGGACGGACAGGGCTATGGCTACACCTTC. Filled out from reference TRBV7-9 and TRBJ1-2, the complete variable domain reads DTGVSQNPRHKITKRGQNVTFRCDPISEHNRLYWYRQTLGQGPEFLTYFQNEAQLEKSRLLSDRFSAERPKGSFSTLEIQRTEQGDSAMYLCASSLGDGQGYGYTFGSGTRLTVV.

The chain is built from TRBV9 and TRBJ2-4; no definite D call. Trimming removed 4 bases from V and 1 base from J, with 6 bases in between. The CDR3 loop spans 13 amino acids. Germline V gives CDR1 SGDLS, CDR2 YYNGEE. The CDR3 nucleotides are TGTGCCAGCAGCATCGCGGCCAAAAACATTCAGTACTTC. Its translation is CASSIAAKNIQYF.

V and J are TRBV6-5 and TRBJ2-2; 11 positions agree with TRBD2. Germline CDR1 reads MNHEY; CDR2 reads SVGAGI. The CDR3 consists of 17 residues. Losses at the gene ends were 0 bases for V and 6 bases for J; bases not matched to a gene: 6. The CDR3 sequence is CASSYSSLAGGPGELFF. The CDR3 DNA follows: TGTGCCAGCAGTTACTCTAGCTTAGCGGGGGGGCCCGGGGAGCTGTTTTTT.

V gene TRBV12-3 or TRBV12-4 combines with J gene TRBJ1-5; D is unclear. The length of the CDR3 is 14 residues. V was clipped by 5 bases and J by 3 bases, with 11 bases between them. The CDR3 loop reads CASSENSPNQPQHF. DNA for the CDR3: TGTGCCAGCAGTGAGAACAGTCCCAATCAGCCCCAGCATTTT.

There are a few counts of this clonotype. The chain joins TRBV11-1 to TRBJ1-1; TRBD1 agrees at 7 bases. The CDR3 length is 17 residues. Germline V gene sequence: CDR1 SGHAT, CDR2 FQDESV (reference sequence). The V segment lost 1 base and the J segment 1 base; nucleotides outside the gene matches: 9. CDR3 loop: CASSLEGQYGGNTEAFF. CDR3 bases: TGTGCCAGCAGCTTAGAGGGACAGTACGGGGGGAACACTGAAGCTTTCTTT.

This clonotype appeared a single time. The V call is TRBV5-1, the J call TRBJ2-3; D is possibly TRBD1 (6 bases). V lost 0 bases and J lost 4, with 12 bases in between. Per germline, CDR1 SGHRS and CDR2 YFSETQ. The CDR3 spans 15 residues. The CDR3 coding sequence is TGCGCCAGCAGCTTGGACAGGGCCAGTGCAGATACGCAGTATTTT. Translating it yields CASSLDRASADTQYF.

CDR3 amino acids: CASSQLAGDSGANVLTF. The CDR3 bases are TGTGCCAGCAGTCAGCTAGCGGGAGACTCTGGGGCCAACGTCCTGACTTTC. The J gene is TRBJ2-6, the V gene TRBV6-5; 10 bases fit TRBD2. The ends lost 5 bases at V and 0 bases at J; junction bases unmatched: 4. CDR1 MNHEY and CDR2 SVGAGI come from the germline V gene. CDR3 length equals 17 residues.

The chain is built from TRBV5-8 and TRBJ2-2, with a possible D match to TRBD1 (6 bases). V was trimmed by 3 bases and J by 5 bases, leaving 17 bases between them. The CDR3 is 16 amino acids. Germline V gene lookup returns CDR1 SGHTS and CDR2 YDEGEE. The CDR3 region is CASSYITGSVTGELFF. CDR3 nucleotides: TGTGCCAGCAGCTATATTACAGGGTCAGTTACCGGGGAGCTGTTTTTT.

Only a few counts were recorded for this clonotype. V and J are TRBV30 and TRBJ1-2; 8 bases are a match to TRBD1. The CDR3 extends over 13 amino acids. The J segment lost 0 bases and the V segment lost 5 bases, leaving 2 bases of the junction unmatched. CDR1 is GTSNPN, CDR2 SVGIG, per germline (reference sequence). The chain's CDR3 is CAWQDRANYGYTF. In nucleotides, the CDR3 is TGTGCCTGGCAGGACAGGGCTAACTATGGCTACACCTTC.

This clonotype has a single count. The gene calls are TRBV6-2 or TRBV6-3 and TRBJ2-7, with D maybe TRBD1 (6 bases). Germline lookup yields CDR1 MNHEY and CDR2 SVGEGT. V was trimmed by 3 bases and J by 5 bases, leaving 8 bases between them. The CDR3 covers 12 residues. The CDR3 region is CASSYGGHEQYF. DNA of the CDR3: TGTGCCAGCAGTTATGGGGGCCACGAGCAGTACTTC.